This record covers a single T cell receptor (beta chain). The antigen is not known. Repertoires were generated with immunoSEQ multiplex PCR, while TCRdb's copy carries only in-frame clones and drops some. The repertoire holds about 110,000 clones, about 80% seen once, with roughly 10% in the top ten. This entry comes from a study of T cell responses to AZD1222 COVID-19 vaccine. Whole-study findings and limits: Mostly white British, mostly female donors; authors suggested clonal diversity may be underestimated. Without day 14 samples, only post-peak T cell repertoires were studied.

The CDR3 has 15 residues. V lost 5 bases to trimming and J lost 5 bases; unmatched junction nucleotides: 10. In germline, CDR1 is SEHNR, CDR2 FQNEAQ (reference sequence). This sequence joins TRBV7-9 and TRBJ2-7, with TRBD1 identical over 9 bases. Sequenced here: peripheral blood, sampled on day 0 of AZD1222 vaccination. This clonotype was sampled from an adult in good health. Here the CDR3 DNA reads TGTGCCAGCAGCCAGGCGGACAGGGGAGTTAACGAGCAGTACTTC. Protein: CASSQADRGVNEQYF.